One sample yielded the 19 T cell receptor beta chains listed below, sequenced in a study of CD8+CD57+ T cells in acquired aplastic anemia. Patients who underwent sequencing had shown CD8+CD57+ cell expansion by flow cytometry. Genomic DNA, serving as template, underwent TCR beta VDJ and CDR3 profiling. Each CDR3 protein is one row after TCRdb ran MiXCR on the reads. This table has approximately 80,000 distinct CDR3 sequences, roughly 70% appearing once. Sequenced input: sorted CD4+, CD8+, or CD8+CD57+ T cells (not recorded which) from PBMCs. Receptors originate from a human donor with aplastic anemia.

There are a few counts of this clonotype. CDR3 residues: CSARDSSREAYNEQFF. The CDR3 nucleotides read TGCAGTGCTAGAGATTCCTCGCGGGAGGCCTACAATGAGCAGTTCTTC. This rearrangement joins TRBV20-1 to TRBJ2-1; 8 bases agree with TRBD2. CDR1 is DFQATT and CDR2 is SNEGSKA in the germline V gene (reference sequence). The CDR3 runs 16 residues. V dropped 0 bases and J dropped 2; count of bases not matched to a gene: 6.

V usage is TRBV9 and J usage is TRBJ2-1; 12 positions match TRBD2. V dropped 3 bases and J dropped 8; count of bases not matched to a gene: 6. Germline loops: CDR1 SGDLS, CDR2 YYNGEE. The CDR3 runs 15 residues. CDR3 nucleotide sequence: TGTGCCAGCAGCGATCTAGCGGGGGGGTTTCATGAGCAGTTCTTC. Its protein is CASSDLAGGFHEQFF.

J is TRBJ2-7 and V is TRBV7-9; D not resolved. Trimming shortened V by 6 bases and J by 1 base, and 13 bases separated the two germline ends. CDR1 and CDR2 from the germline V gene are SEHNR and FQNEAQ (reference sequence). This CDR3 contains 14 residues. The CDR3 DNA reads TGTGCCAGCAGTTTTGAACGGATATCCTACGAGCAGTACTTC. Its translation: CASSFERISYEQYF.

The chain joins TRBV20-1 to TRBJ2-3; D tentatively fits TRBD1 or TRBD2 (5 bases each). Per the germline V gene, CDR1 is DFQATT and CDR2 is SNEGSKA (reference sequence). The CDR3 sequence is 12 residues long. The V end lost 7 bases, the J end lost 3 bases, and 11 bases lay between the germline ends. The CDR3 DNA sequence: TGCAGTGTTCTCGGGGCTACAGATACGCAGTATTTT. It is translated as CSVLGATDTQYF.

V usage is TRBV18 and J usage is TRBJ2-1, with D possibly being TRBD1 (6 bases). CDR1 KGHSH and CDR2 LQKENI come from the germline V gene. This CDR3 is 12 amino acids long. Trimming took off 4 bases at V and 10 bases at J, with 11 bases between the two ends. The CDR3 protein is CASSQMGQEQFF. The DNA of the CDR3 is TGTGCCAGCTCACAGATGGGACAAGAGCAGTTCTTC.

The chain is built from TRBV2 and TRBJ1-1; D ambiguous. This CDR3 spans 14 amino acids. V was cut by 4 bases and J by 6 bases, with 15 bases left in between. Germline V lookup: CDR1 SNHLY, CDR2 FYNNEI. CDR3 loop: CASSGGSARAEAFF. In DNA, the CDR3 is TGTGCCAGCAGTGGAGGGTCCGCCCGGGCTGAAGCTTTCTTT. Full variable domain (missing parts from reference TRBV2 and TRBJ1-1): EPEVTQTPSHQVTQMGQEVILRCVPISNHLYFYWYRQILGQKVEFLVSFYNNEISEKSEIFDDQFSVERPDGSNFTLKIRSTKLEDSAMYFCASSGGSARAEAFFGQGTRLTVV.

The V gene is TRBV12-3 or TRBV12-4, the J gene TRBJ2-7; D not resolved. The germline V and J ends were trimmed by 6 bases and 6 bases, with 12 bases remaining between them. The length of the CDR3 is 12 residues. The CDR3 DNA reads as TGTGCCAGCAGCCACTATCTGGGCGAGCAGTACTTC. This codes for CASSHYLGEQYF.

This clonotype was observed a handful of times. The J gene is TRBJ2-5, the V gene TRBV25-1; D uncertain. Germline assignment: CDR1 MGHDK and CDR2 SYGVNS. Between the trimmed V and J ends, which lost 2 bases and 4 bases, there was a span of 8 bases. The length of the CDR3 is 13 residues. The CDR3 region has the DNA TGTGCCAGCAGTGAAAAAAAGCGAGAGACCCAGTACTTC. Protein: CASSEKKRETQYF. Complete variable domain (other parts from reference TRBV25-1 and TRBJ2-5): EADIYQTPRYLVIGTGKKITLECSQTMGHDKMYWYQQDPGMELHLIHYSYGVNSTEKGDLSSESTVSRIRTEHFPLTLESARPSHTSQYLCASSEKKRETQYFGPGTRLLVL.

The V gene is TRBV9, the J gene TRBJ2-5, with TRBD2 matching over 14 bases. Trimming removed 4 bases from V and 11 bases from J; junction bases left unmatched: 10. The CDR3 length is 15 residues. Germline values: CDR1 SGDLS, CDR2 YYNGEE. The CDR3 region has the DNA TGTGCCAGCAGCCAGGGACTAGCGGGAGTGGGTGAGCAGTACTTC. Translating it yields CASSQGLAGVGEQYF.

V usage is TRBV20-1 and J usage is TRBJ1-2; no clear D. This CDR3 has 10 residues. The V and J ends lost 7 bases and 8 bases respectively, with 11 bases between them. The germline gives CDR1 DFQATT, CDR2 SNEGSKA (reference sequence). DNA of the CDR3: TGCAGTGGAGGGATAGGGGGCTACACCTTC. Amino acid sequence: CSGGIGGYTF.

The chain is built from TRBV24-1 and TRBJ2-3; 8 bases fit TRBD2. V was clipped by 2 bases and J by 2 bases; unmatched bases: 5. Germline loops: CDR1 KGHDR, CDR2 SFDVKD. The CDR3 has 16 amino acids. Here the CDR3 reads CATSDSGGDPTDTQYF. In nucleotides, the CDR3 is TGTGCCACCAGTGATTCGGGGGGGGACCCCACAGATACGCAGTATTTT.

The table lists this clonotype with a few counts. One junction end does not reproduce the germline sequence, and a read error may be involved. This chain connects TRBV10-3 to TRBJ2-3; D gene ambiguous. This CDR3 comprises 14 residues. CDR1 ENHRY and CDR2 SYGVKD come from the germline V gene. The CDR3 DNA reads as TGTGCCAGCAGTAGCTCCCGATCCACAGATACGCAGTATTTT. It translates to CASSSSRSTDTQYF.

This chain uses TRBV12-3 or TRBV12-4 with TRBJ1-2, with TRBD1 as a possible D gene (5 bases). Trimming took 5 bases from V and 4 from J, leaving 11 bases between them. This CDR3 spans 13 amino acids. CDR3 in DNA: TGTGCCAGCAGTCCCCGGGACGGCTATGGCTACACCTTC. Residues: CASSPRDGYGYTF.

The J gene is TRBJ2-7, the V gene TRBV5-4, with a tentative D call TRBD1 (6 bases). With the DNA end fitting TRBJ2-5 better, the J assignment may be wrong. The CDR3 runs to 16 residues. Per germline, CDR1 SGHNT and CDR2 YYREEE (reference sequence). Written as DNA, the CDR3 is TGTGCCAGCAGTTCTGGCGGACAGCGGACATCGGAGACCCAGTACTTC. Encoded protein: CASSSGGQRTSETQYF.

J is TRBJ2-1 and V is TRBV29-1; unclear D gene. V was trimmed by 4 bases and J by 0 bases, leaving 4 bases between them. Germline-derived CDR1 and CDR2 are SQVTM and ANQGSEA. This CDR3 is 12 amino acids long. The CDR3 bases are TGCAGCGTTGCCTACTCCTACAATGAGCAGTTCTTC. Amino acid sequence: CSVAYSYNEQFF.

The chain recombines TRBV29-1 with TRBJ2-7, with no clear D. The V and J ends lost 3 bases and 0 bases respectively, with 9 bases between them. The CDR3 extends over 13 amino acids. Germline values: CDR1 SQVTM, CDR2 ANQGSEA. In DNA, the CDR3 is TGCAGCGTTGAGGACGCGAGCTCCTACGAGCAGTACTTC. Translating gives CSVEDASSYEQYF.

The CDR3 loop reads CASSSSGETQYF. The CDR3 region has the DNA TGTGCCAGCAGCTCATCGGGTGAGACCCAGTACTTC. The V and J genes are TRBV2 and TRBJ2-5; D not resolved. The V and J ends lost 6 bases and 5 bases respectively, with 10 bases between them. Germline-derived CDR1 and CDR2 are SNHLY and FYNNEI. The CDR3 covers 12 residues.

This chain connects TRBV10-3 to TRBJ1-4; D is uncertain. The CDR3 runs 15 residues. Germline CDR1 is ENHRY and CDR2 is SYGVKD. Trimming took 2 bases from V and 0 from J, leaving 7 bases between them. CDR3 loop: CAISEGKATNEKLFF. In DNA form, the CDR3 reads TGTGCCATCAGTGAGGGAAAGGCAACTAATGAAAAACTGTTTTTT.

J is TRBJ2-1 and V is TRBV20-1, with D perhaps matching TRBD1 (6 bases). Germline CDR1 reads DFQATT; CDR2 reads SNEGSKA (reference sequence). Trimming stripped 1 base from V and 7 bases from J, with 17 bases between. This CDR3 has 15 amino acids. In DNA form, the CDR3 reads TGCAGTGCTAGAGGGAGTTACAGGGTGAAGAATGAGCAGTTCTTC. This encodes CSARGSYRVKNEQFF.